The 13 T cell receptor beta chains in this list originate from one sample, sequenced in a study of early T cells in non-severe SARS-CoV-2 infection. TCRdb analysed the 5' RACE reads with MiXCR anew, one entry per CDR3 protein. This table has tens of thousands of distinct CDR3 sequences, more than 9% appearing once. The sample taken for sequencing was whole blood. These TCRs come from an adult who was a healthcare worker with PCR-confirmed SARS-CoV-2 infection or an uninfected control (not recorded which).

The V gene is TRBV5-6, the J gene TRBJ2-7, with TRBD1 matching 8 bases. The CDR3 runs to 14 residues. The trim removed 1 base at V and 6 bases at J, leaving 6 bases unmatched. Germline V lookup: CDR1 SGHDT, CDR2 YYEEEE. The CDR3 DNA reads TGTGCCAGCAGCTTGTGGGACAGGATCTCCGAGCAGTACTTC. Encoded protein: CASSLWDRISEQYF.

V is TRBV7-9 and J is TRBJ1-2; weak D call: TRBD1 (6 bases). The length of the CDR3 is 14 residues. The V end was cut by 2 bases, the J end by 4 bases, with 11 bases between. Germline CDR1 SEHNR, CDR2 FQNEAQ (reference sequence). CDR3 in amino acids: CASSLTGHFYGYTF. The CDR3 DNA sequence: TGTGCCAGCAGCTTAACGGGACACTTCTATGGCTACACCTTC.

The chain is built from TRBV6-6 and TRBJ1-6; D might be TRBD1 (5 bases). The V gene lost 6 bases and the J gene lost 6 bases, with 18 bases spanning the gap. Germline CDR1 MNHNY, CDR2 SVGAGI (reference sequence). This CDR3 is built from 16 residues. In DNA form, the CDR3 reads TGTGCCAGCAGCTCCCCCAATACGGGGGGTAATTCACCCCTCCACTTT. Translating it yields CASSSPNTGGNSPLHF.

The chain employs TRBV28 and TRBJ2-5; D is unclear. CDR1 is MDHEN, CDR2 SYDVKM, per germline. The V and J ends lost 8 bases and 1 base respectively, with 17 bases between them. The CDR3 sequence is 15 residues long. CDR3: CASGPGRNFQETQYF. The CDR3 DNA reads as TGTGCCAGCGGCCCCGGCCGTAATTTCCAAGAGACCCAGTACTTC. Complete variable domain (other parts from reference TRBV28 and TRBJ2-5): DVKVTQSSRYLVKRTGEKVFLECVQDMDHENMFWYRQDPGLGLRLIYFSYDVKMKEKGDIPEGYSVSREKKERFSLILESASTNQTSMYLCASGPGRNFQETQYFGPGTRLLVL.

The chain has TRBV7-2 and TRBJ1-4; 9 bases are shared with TRBD1. V lost 5 bases, J lost 10 bases, and 8 bases stayed unmatched. CDR3 length: 14 amino acids. CDR1 SGHTA and CDR2 FQGNSA come from the germline V gene. CDR3 amino acids: CASSPTGGKGKLFF. DNA of the CDR3: TGTGCCAGCAGCCCTACAGGGGGCAAAGGAAAACTGTTTTTT.

This clonotype was observed a handful of times. V is TRBV4-1 and J is TRBJ2-1, with 8 bases matching TRBD2. The junction had 9 bases not matched to a gene; V was cut back by 4 bases and J by 4 bases. The CDR3 consists of 16 residues. Germline lookup yields CDR1 MGHRA and CDR2 YSYEKL. This chain's CDR3 is CASSPAAEREYNEQFF. In DNA form, the CDR3 reads TGCGCCAGCAGCCCAGCTGCCGAGCGGGAGTACAATGAGCAGTTCTTC.

J is TRBJ2-7 and V is TRBV27, with D uncertain. Trimming took 2 bases from V and 2 from J, leaving 7 bases between them. Germline V gene lookup returns CDR1 MNHEY and CDR2 SMNVEV (reference sequence). This CDR3 contains 13 residues. CDR3 bases: TGTGCCAGCAGTTTACACGCCACCTACGAGCAGTACTTC. The encoded protein is CASSLHATYEQYF.

This clonotype was detected a few times. V usage is TRBV3-2 and J usage is TRBJ2-1; the table gives TRBD2 as D, unverified against the DNA. TRBV3-2 is a listed pseudogene. There are 16 residues in the CDR3. CDR3 DNA: TGTGCCAGCAGCCAAGGGGGGACTAGTATTGTCAATGAGCAGTTCTTC. It is translated as CASSQGGTSIVNEQFF.

This clonotype was seen a handful of times. The V gene is TRBV5-6, the J gene TRBJ2-1, with no clear D. The germline V and J ends were trimmed by 3 bases and 6 bases, with 10 bases remaining between them. This CDR3 is 13 amino acids long. Germline assignment: CDR1 SGHDT and CDR2 YYEEEE. CDR3 nucleotide sequence: TGTGCCAGCAGCTGGGGAATGGGCAATGAGCAGTTCTTC. This encodes CASSWGMGNEQFF.

This clonotype was counted a few times. This chain links TRBV20-1 with TRBJ1-5; D uncertain. The CDR3 covers 13 residues. Trimming left V 3 bases short and J 10 bases short, with 16 bases between. Germline assignment: CDR1 DFQATT and CDR2 SNEGSKA (reference sequence). This chain's CDR3 is CSASTPGRGPQHF. DNA for the CDR3: TGCAGTGCTAGCACCCCGGGTCGGGGTCCCCAGCATTTT.

This clonotype was seen a few times. The chain recombines TRBV7-2 with TRBJ1-1; 12 nucleotides align to TRBD1. Germline V gene data show CDR1 as SGHTA and CDR2 as FQGNSA. Trimming at V came to 1 base and at J to 2 bases, leaving 2 bases not matched to a gene. This CDR3 comprises 16 residues. The DNA of the CDR3 is TGTGCCAGCAGCTTAGAGGGGACAGGGGGCAACACTGAAGCTTTCTTT. Translated, it gives CASSLEGTGGNTEAFF.

This clonotype was observed a few times. The chain combines TRBV6-4 with TRBJ2-2, with no clear D. The CDR3 has 12 amino acids. Deletions cut 6 bases from V and 6 bases from J, with 8 bases between. Germline V CDR1 and CDR2: MRHNA, SNTAGT. The DNA for the CDR3 is TGTGCCAGCAGCTCGGATGCCGGGGAGCTGTTTTTT. This sequence encodes CASSSDAGELFF.

The table lists this clonotype with many counts. The CDR3 nucleotides are TGTGCCAGTATCCTTACACAGAACACTGAAGCTTTCTTT. Translation: CASILTQNTEAFF. The chain combines TRBV19 with TRBJ1-1; D uncertain. The CDR3 consists of 13 residues. The germline V gene has CDR1 LNHDA and CDR2 SQIVND (reference sequence). Trimming stripped 7 bases from V and 1 base from J, with 10 bases between. Drawing the rest from reference TRBV19 and TRBJ1-1, the complete variable domain is DGGITQSPKYLFRKEGQNVTLSCEQNLNHDAMYWYRQDPGQGLRLIYYSQIVNDFQKGDIAEGYSVSREKKESFPLTVTSAQKNPTAFYLCASILTQNTEAFFGQGTRLTVV.